The 31 T cell receptor beta chains below all came from one sample that was sequenced in a study of vaccination effects on CD4 cells after COVID-19. Their cognate antigens are unknown. Assay used: immunoSEQ multiplex PCR; TCRdb lists only in-frame clones, some missing. The sample contains about 14,000 clones, around three quarters of which appear only once. Under the ViraFEST assay, PBMC were stimulated with viral peptide pools so that antigen-specific CD4+ T cells expanded. Sequencing was performed afterwards. Culturing for ten to eleven days preceded CD4+ T cell isolation. As their vaccination, participants received two doses of either BNT162b2 or mRNA-1273. The sequences come from CD4+ T cells from PBMCs cultured with SARS-CoV-2 spike peptides, collected after COVID-19 vaccination. These receptor sequences come from a human donor who received a COVID-19 vaccine.

The chain recombines TRBV29-1 with TRBJ2-1, with D perhaps TRBD2 (6 bases). This CDR3 has 14 amino acids. The V and J ends lost 5 bases and 5 bases respectively, with 16 bases between them. CDR1 is SQVTM, CDR2 ANQGSEA, per germline. The CDR3 DNA is TGCAGCGTTCTAGAACTAGGGACTGACAATGAGCAGTTCTTC. It is translated as CSVLELGTDNEQFF.

The sample holds one count of this clone. The chain joins TRBV19 to TRBJ2-5; perhaps TRBD2 as D (5 bases). The CDR3 covers 16 residues. CDR1 LNHDA and CDR2 SQIVND come from the germline V gene (reference sequence). V lost 0 bases, J lost 2 bases, and 13 bases lay in between. The CDR3 DNA follows: TGTGCCAGTAGTATAGACTCCAGCGGTGGGCAAGAGACCCAGTACTTC. Its protein is CASSIDSSGGQETQYF.

The gene calls are TRBV5-1 and TRBJ1-1; D call uncertain. Germline assignment: CDR1 SGHRS and CDR2 YFSETQ. The CDR3 has 16 amino acids. The V gene lost 0 bases and the J gene lost 1 base, with 13 bases spanning the gap. The CDR3 region is CASSLEGGGKNTEAFF. CDR3 nucleotides: TGCGCCAGCAGCTTGGAGGGAGGAGGCAAGAACACTGAAGCTTTCTTT.

The V and J genes are TRBV5-6 and TRBJ2-7; 13 nucleotides match TRBD2. With V trimmed by 4 bases and J by 0 bases, 10 bases remained unmatched. Germline loops: CDR1 SGHDT, CDR2 YYEEEE. There are 18 residues in the CDR3. The CDR3 DNA is TGTGCCAGCAGCCCCCAGGGACTAGCGGGGAAAATCTCCTACGAGCAGTACTTC. Residues: CASSPQGLAGKISYEQYF. Combining the CDR3 with reference TRBV5-6 and TRBJ2-7 gives the whole variable domain DAGVTQSPTHLIKTRGQQVTLRCSPKSGHDTVSWYQQALGQGPQFIFQYYEEEERQRGNFPDRFSGHQFPNYSSELNVNALLLGDSALYLCASSPQGLAGKISYEQYFGPGTRLTVT.

The rearrangement links TRBV4-2 to TRBJ2-3; TRBD2 matches 8 bases. Germline-derived CDR1 and CDR2 are LGHNA and YNFKEQ. CDR3 size: 15 residues. With 7 bases clipped from V and 2 bases from J, the junction kept 8 bases outside the gene matches. CDR3 DNA: TGTGCCAGCAAAGGAAGCGGGGGCCTCACAGATACGCAGTATTTT. Its protein is CASKGSGGLTDTQYF.

This CDR3 reads CASSLAGGLAGLRKFF. The DNA of the CDR3 is TGCGCCAGCAGCTTGGCGGGGGGACTAGCGGGCCTACGGAAGTTCTTC. The chain combines TRBV5-1 with TRBJ2-1; 12 bases line up with TRBD2. The J segment lost 14 bases and the V segment lost 0 bases, leaving 12 bases of the junction unmatched. The CDR3 consists of 16 residues. In germline, CDR1 is SGHRS, CDR2 YFSETQ.

The rearrangement joins TRBV6-4 to TRBJ2-1, with 12 bases fitting TRBD2. The CDR3 covers 15 residues. J gave up 8 bases and V 2 bases, and 4 bases lay outside the gene matches. CDR1 is MRHNA, CDR2 SNTAGT, per germline. Here the CDR3 reads CASSDATSGSYEQFF. The CDR3 bases are TGTGCCAGCAGTGACGCGACTAGCGGGAGTTATGAGCAGTTCTTC.

The chain combines TRBV19 with TRBJ1-5, with 7 bases identical to TRBD1. V gave up 6 bases and J gave up 5 bases; unmatched junction bases: 7. The CDR3 runs to 14 residues. From germline, CDR1 is LNHDA and CDR2 SQIVND (reference sequence). The CDR3 DNA reads TGTGCCAGTAGGGGGGACAGTTATTATCAGCCCCAGCATTTT. Translation: CASRGDSYYQPQHF.

This clone came up once. The chain is built from TRBV7-2 and TRBJ1-6; D gene uncertain. The germline gives CDR1 SGHTA, CDR2 FQGNSA. The length of the CDR3 is 15 residues. The V and J ends lost 1 base and 7 bases respectively, with 11 bases between them. The CDR3 nucleotides read TGTGCCAGCAGCTTAGGGGCCTTTCCGAATTCACCCCTCCACTTT. Amino acids: CASSLGAFPNSPLHF.

J is TRBJ1-2 and V is TRBV4-3; 8 positions match TRBD1. V dropped 0 bases and J dropped 8; count of bases not matched to a gene: 5. This CDR3 spans 14 amino acids. Germline V gives CDR1 LGHNA, CDR2 YSLEER. CDR3 in DNA: TGCGCCAGCAGCCAAGAGTCAGGGGGCCGGGGCTACACCTTC. This gives the protein CASSQESGGRGYTF.

The chain carries TRBV3-1 (or the pseudogene TRBV3-2) and TRBJ2-1; 7 nucleotides line up with TRBD2. The CDR3 totals 15 residues. Per the germline V gene, CDR1 is LGHDT and CDR2 is YNNKEL (reference sequence). The V gene end was trimmed by 1 base and the J gene end by 9 bases; junction bases not matched to a gene: 9. CDR3 protein: CASSQASGLVGEQFF. The CDR3 nucleotides read TGTGCCAGCAGCCAAGCCTCCGGACTAGTCGGTGAGCAGTTCTTC.

J is TRBJ1-5 and V is TRBV15, with D tentatively TRBD1 (5 bases). The CDR3 extends over 19 amino acids. V shed 2 bases and J shed 4 bases, with 24 bases lying between them. Germline values: CDR1 LNHNV, CDR2 YYDKDF (reference sequence). CDR3 protein: CATSRSQYRDSVWNQPQHF. The CDR3, as DNA: TGTGCCACCAGCAGAAGCCAATACCGGGACTCAGTTTGGAATCAGCCCCAGCATTTT.

The sample holds a few counts of this clone. The CDR3 protein is CASSYGGFSGNTIYF. CDR3 DNA sequence: TGTGCCAGCAGTTACGGCGGCTTCTCTGGAAACACCATATATTTT. The chain carries TRBV6-6 and TRBJ1-3; D is uncertain. This CDR3 region has 15 residues. The germline V gene has CDR1 MNHNY and CDR2 SVGAGI (reference sequence). The germline V and J ends were trimmed by 2 bases and 0 bases, with 8 bases remaining between them.

The chain employs TRBV7-3 and TRBJ2-3, with no clear D. CDR1 SGHTA and CDR2 FQGTGA come from the germline V gene. The CDR3 spans 11 residues. The V end lost 7 bases, the J end lost 9 bases, and 11 bases lay between the germline ends. This CDR3 reads CASITRPTQYF. In DNA, the CDR3 is TGTGCCAGCATCACACGACCCACGCAGTATTTT. Variable domain in full (rest from reference TRBV7-3 and TRBJ2-3): GAGVSQTPSNKVTEKGKYVELRCDPISGHTALYWYRQSLGQGPEFLIYFQGTGAADDSGLPNDRFFAVRPEGSVSTLKIQRTERGDSAVYLCASITRPTQYFGPGTRLTVL.

The chain uses TRBV11-2 and TRBJ1-3, with D unclear. Germline-derived CDR1 and CDR2 are SGHAT and FQNNGV. Deletions cut 3 bases from V and 0 bases from J, with 9 bases between. The CDR3 sequence is 15 residues long. CDR3 region: CASSLGTSSGNTIYF. DNA of the CDR3: TGTGCCAGCAGCTTGGGAACGAGCTCTGGAAACACCATATATTTT.

The CDR3 reads CASSMLTGSYNEQFF. CDR3 in DNA: TGTGCCAGTAGTATGTTGACGGGATCCTACAATGAGCAGTTCTTC. The chain is built from TRBV19 and TRBJ2-1, with D tentatively TRBD2 (5 bases). The V gene's germline CDR1 is LNHDA and CDR2 SQIVND (reference sequence). The ends were cut back, 3 bases at V and 1 base at J, with 10 bases in the middle. The CDR3 spans 15 residues.

This clone was detected only a few times. This chain links TRBV2 with TRBJ2-7; TRBD1 aligns across 11 bases. Germline V gene lookup returns CDR1 SNHLY and CDR2 FYNNEI. The CDR3 totals 14 residues. V was clipped by 3 bases and J by 2 bases; unmatched bases: 0. CDR3 DNA: TGTGCCAGCAGTGAGGGACAGGGGGCCTACGAGCAGTACTTC. Translation: CASSEGQGAYEQYF.

This chain uses TRBV19 with TRBJ2-2; D gene uncertain. The CDR3 extends over 15 amino acids. Per the germline V gene, CDR1 is LNHDA and CDR2 is SQIVND (reference sequence). Trimming left V 3 bases short and J 4 bases short, with 12 bases between. The CDR3 is CASSIGQAATGELFF. The DNA for the CDR3 is TGTGCCAGTAGTATCGGGCAGGCAGCCACCGGGGAGCTGTTTTTT.

V and J are TRBV4-1 and TRBJ2-1; possible D gene TRBD2, 6 bases. CDR1 and CDR2 from the germline V gene are MGHRA and YSYEKL. V lost 4 bases, J lost 6 bases, and 19 bases lay in between. The CDR3 is 16 amino acids. CDR3 protein: CASSPPLAGTTNEQFF. CDR3 DNA: TGCGCCAGCAGCCCCCCATTGGCGGGGACGACCAATGAGCAGTTCTTC.

This clone has more than one count but fewer than ten. This chain joins TRBV5-1 and TRBJ1-2; D call uncertain. Per germline, CDR1 SGHRS and CDR2 YFSETQ. The CDR3 loop spans 13 amino acids. The germline V and J ends were trimmed by 5 bases and 4 bases, with 12 bases remaining between them. CDR3: CASSPDGLYGYTF. In DNA, the CDR3 is TGCGCCAGCAGTCCGGACGGACTCTATGGCTACACCTTC.

V usage is TRBV2 and J usage is TRBJ1-4; the D is unclear. Germline V gene lookup returns CDR1 SNHLY and CDR2 FYNNEI. V was trimmed by 6 bases and J by 10 bases, leaving 9 bases between them. The CDR3 runs 11 residues. The CDR3 loop reads CASRLVRKLFF. The CDR3 nucleotides are TGTGCCAGCAGGCTGGTCCGAAAACTGTTTTTT.

The rearrangement uses TRBV28 and TRBJ1-5, with 8 nucleotides matching TRBD1. Per the germline V gene, CDR1 is MDHEN and CDR2 is SYDVKM. J was trimmed by 2 bases and V by 6 bases; bases with no gene match: 6. There are 15 residues in the CDR3. The CDR3 coding sequence is TGTGCCAGCAGCAACAGGGGGTTTGGCAATCAGCCCCAGCATTTT. It is translated as CASSNRGFGNQPQHF. Together with reference TRBV28 and TRBJ1-5, the CDR3 gives the full variable domain: DVKVTQSSRYLVKRTGEKVFLECVQDMDHENMFWYRQDPGLGLRLIYFSYDVKMKEKGDIPEGYSVSREKKERFSLILESASTNQTSMYLCASSNRGFGNQPQHFGDGTRLSIL.

V and J are TRBV5-6 and TRBJ2-7; TRBD2 aligns across 13 bases. Trimming cost V 5 bases and J 4 bases; bases outside gene matches: 9. Germline CDR1 SGHDT, CDR2 YYEEEE. This CDR3 has 16 amino acids. The CDR3 spells CASSRLAGGLLYEQYF. CDR3 DNA sequence: TGTGCCAGCAGTCGACTAGCGGGGGGACTATTATACGAGCAGTACTTC.

The chain links TRBV10-3 to TRBJ2-1, with 7 bases lining up with TRBD1. Looked up from germline, CDR1 is ENHRY and CDR2 is SYGVKD. The V segment lost 3 bases and the J segment 6 bases; nucleotides outside the gene matches: 2. The CDR3 runs to 13 residues. This CDR3 reads CAISDRDSNEQFF. CDR3 DNA sequence: TGTGCCATCAGTGACCGGGACAGCAATGAGCAGTTCTTC.

V usage is TRBV7-3 and J usage is TRBJ2-1; TRBD2 matches at 11 bases. V dropped 3 bases and J dropped 0; count of bases not matched to a gene: 7. CDR1 is SGHTA, CDR2 FQGTGA, per germline. The CDR3 runs to 18 residues. The CDR3 nucleotides are TGTGCCAGCAGCTTGAGTAGCGGGGGGGTGGGCTCCTACAATGAGCAGTTCTTC. This encodes CASSLSSGGVGSYNEQFF.

This clone came up a few times. The chain carries TRBV9 and TRBJ1-3, with no clear D. Trimming removed 0 bases at V and 0 bases at J, with 4 bases between. The V gene's germline CDR1 is SGDLS and CDR2 YYNGEE. The CDR3 is made up of 14 amino acids. This CDR3 reads CASSVESSGNTIYF. Written as DNA, the CDR3 is TGTGCCAGCAGCGTAGAGTCCTCTGGAAACACCATATATTTT.

The genes are TRBV2 and TRBJ1-5; no firm D call. With 1 base removed from V and 13 bases from J, the gap between germline ends came to 8 bases. CDR3 length: 11 residues. Germline-derived CDR1 and CDR2 are SNHLY and FYNNEI. DNA for the CDR3: TGTGCCAGCAGTGAAGGGGGTTTGCAGCATTTT. Amino acids: CASSEGGLQHF.

The chain recombines TRBV6-2 or TRBV6-3 with TRBJ2-2, with a tentative D call TRBD2 (6 bases). CDR3 length equals 19 residues. The germline CDR1 and CDR2 sequences are MNHEY and SVGEGT. The ends were cut back, 0 bases at V and 2 bases at J, with 19 bases in the middle. CDR3 DNA: TGTGCCAGCAGTTACTCGATGGACCCCGAGGACTATAACACCGGGGAGCTGTTTTTT. It specifies CASSYSMDPEDYNTGELFF.

The chain uses TRBV27 and TRBJ1-5; D gene uncertain. V lost 6 bases and J 7 bases, leaving 13 bases between the germline ends. The CDR3 sequence is 13 residues long. The germline CDR1 and CDR2 sequences are MNHEY and SMNVEV (reference sequence). Here the CDR3 DNA reads TGTGCCAGCAGCGCCACGGGTTGGCAGCCCCAGCATTTT. Translated: CASSATGWQPQHF.

This clone was observed a few times. This chain connects TRBV3-1 (or the pseudogene TRBV3-2) to TRBJ1-1, with D possibly TRBD1 on 5 matching bases. Germline V gives CDR1 LGHDT, CDR2 YNNKEL (reference sequence). Trimming left V 4 bases short and J 6 bases short, with 15 bases between. This CDR3 is built from 14 residues. CDR3 residues: CASSRGDQGAEAFF. CDR3 in DNA: TGTGCCAGCAGCCGAGGCGACCAGGGCGCTGAAGCTTTCTTT.

The chain couples TRBV18 to TRBJ1-1; D not certain. Per germline, CDR1 KGHSH and CDR2 LQKENI. The CDR3 runs 12 residues. Trimming cost V 6 bases and J 4 bases, with 9 bases left between them. The CDR3 DNA sequence: TGTGCCAGCTCCGAGTTGGCCACTGAAGCTTTCTTT. Translated, it gives CASSELATEAFF.